These 27 T cell receptor beta chains share one sample of origin, sequenced in a study of blood T cell repertoires in COVID-19. The table came from immunoSEQ multiplex PCR; TCRdb's copy has only in-frame clones and leaves some out. In the table there are about 180,000 clones, more than 70% of which are singletons. Sequences were obtained from PBMCs or T cells enriched from blood (not recorded which). The receptors come from a woman in her thirties who had recovered from COVID-19.

This clone has only a few counts. V gene TRBV5-8 combines with J gene TRBJ2-1; a weak D match, TRBD1 (5 bases). Germline CDR1 reads SGHTS; CDR2 reads YDEGEE. The length of the CDR3 is 15 residues. Trimming took 0 bases from V and 4 from J, leaving 11 bases between them. CDR3 bases: TGTGCCAGCAGCTTGGACAGGAACTCTTACAATGAGCAGTTCTTC. Translated: CASSLDRNSYNEQFF.

The chain recombines TRBV30 with TRBJ2-2, with 7 positions matching TRBD2. The CDR3 is 17 amino acids. Germline V lookup: CDR1 GTSNPN, CDR2 SVGIG (reference sequence). V was pared by 0 bases and J by 0 bases, with 7 bases of the junction left unmatched. CDR3 sequence reads: CAWSVGELATNTGELFF. Here the CDR3 DNA reads TGTGCCTGGAGTGTTGGGGAACTAGCGACGAACACCGGGGAGCTGTTTTTT.

This clone showed up just a few times. The V gene is TRBV30, the J gene TRBJ2-3; D is perhaps TRBD1 (5 bases). The CDR3 runs to 17 residues. Trimming cost V 2 bases and J 3 bases, with 21 bases left between them. The germline V gene encodes CDR1 GTSNPN and CDR2 SVGIG (reference sequence). The CDR3 nucleotides read TGTGCCTGGAGTTTGGGCCTCAGTGGGGCTAAAACAGATACGCAGTATTTT. It translates to CAWSLGLSGAKTDTQYF.

The chain uses TRBV5-1 and TRBJ2-1; 12 bases map to TRBD2. Germline V CDR1 and CDR2: SGHRS, YFSETQ. V was clipped by 5 bases and J by 9 bases; unmatched bases: 6. This CDR3 comprises 14 residues. The CDR3 reads CASSGTSGFLEQFF. The CDR3, as DNA: TGCGCCAGCAGTGGGACTAGCGGGTTCCTTGAGCAGTTCTTC.

V is TRBV10-3 and J is TRBJ2-7; TRBD1 matches 10 bases. This CDR3 has 13 residues. Germline V gives CDR1 ENHRY, CDR2 SYGVKD. V lost 8 bases to trimming and J lost 6 bases; unmatched junction nucleotides: 7. CDR3 amino acids: CAIWGTGESEQYF. CDR3 coding DNA: TGTGCCATCTGGGGGACAGGGGAATCCGAGCAGTACTTC.

The chain carries TRBV30 and TRBJ2-1; 9 bases are a match to TRBD2. V gave up 2 bases and J gave up 8 bases; unmatched junction bases: 7. Germline V CDR1 and CDR2: GTSNPN, SVGIG (reference sequence). The length of the CDR3 is 14 residues. CDR3 loop: CAWSILAGLDEQFF. CDR3 sequence (DNA): TGTGCCTGGAGTATCCTAGCGGGACTCGATGAGCAGTTCTTC.

The chain is built from TRBV18 and TRBJ2-2; 7 bases line up with TRBD1. The CDR3 runs 17 residues. V lost 0 bases, J lost 4 bases, and 8 bases stayed unmatched. The germline V gene has CDR1 KGHSH and CDR2 LQKENI. The CDR3 is CASSPPSYQGVTGELFF. The CDR3 bases are TGTGCCAGCTCACCACCAAGCTACCAGGGGGTCACCGGGGAGCTGTTTTTT.

The rearrangement links TRBV5-5 to TRBJ1-2; 8 bases map to TRBD1. CDR1 SGHKS and CDR2 YYEKEE come from the germline V gene (reference sequence). This CDR3 comprises 14 residues. Losses at the gene ends were 0 bases for V and 4 bases for J; bases not matched to a gene: 2. CDR3: CASSLGTGLYGYTF. Written as DNA, the CDR3 is TGTGCCAGCAGCTTGGGGACAGGGCTCTATGGCTACACCTTC.

J is TRBJ2-6 and V is TRBV3-1 (or the pseudogene TRBV3-2); 9 bases are a match to TRBD1. CDR1 and CDR2 (germline): LGHDT, YNNKEL (reference sequence). V was clipped by 5 bases and J by 2 bases; unmatched bases: 10. CDR3 length equals 18 residues. CDR3 nucleotides: TGTGCCAGCAGCTACGGACAGGGGAGACGTCCTGGGGCCAACGTCCTGACTTTC. The encoded protein is CASSYGQGRRPGANVLTF.

The rearrangement joins TRBV9 to TRBJ2-7, with 7 bases lining up with TRBD2. Losses at the gene ends were 3 bases for V and 3 bases for J; bases not matched to a gene: 6. This CDR3 region has 14 residues. CDR1 SGDLS and CDR2 YYNGEE come from the germline V gene. CDR3 DNA: TGTGCCAGCAGCGAGACCGGGACTAACTACGAGCAGTACTTC. It translates to CASSETGTNYEQYF.

The genes are TRBV28 and TRBJ2-5; 7 bases map to TRBD1. Germline V gives CDR1 MDHEN, CDR2 SYDVKM. V gave up 6 bases and J gave up 2 bases; unmatched junction bases: 3. This CDR3 is 13 amino acids long. The CDR3 loop reads CASRSQGQETQYF. Here the CDR3 DNA reads TGTGCCAGCAGGTCACAGGGGCAAGAGACCCAGTACTTC. The entire variable domain, with the rest obtained from reference TRBV28 and TRBJ2-5, is as follows: DVKVTQSSRYLVKRTGEKVFLECVQDMDHENMFWYRQDPGLGLRLIYFSYDVKMKEKGDIPEGYSVSREKKERFSLILESASTNQTSMYLCASRSQGQETQYFGPGTRLLVL.

The chain combines TRBV5-5 with TRBJ2-1, with D perhaps matching TRBD1 (6 bases). V gave up 4 bases and J gave up 3 bases, with 14 bases separating them. CDR1 is SGHKS, CDR2 YYEKEE, per germline (reference sequence). The CDR3 spans 15 residues. The CDR3 DNA reads as TGTGCCAGCAGCCCAGGGGAAGGGATCTACAATGAGCAGTTCTTC. It specifies CASSPGEGIYNEQFF.

V usage is TRBV5-1 and J usage is TRBJ2-1; tentative D call: TRBD2 (6 bases). V lost 4 bases, J lost 1 base, and 15 bases lay in between. CDR3 length equals 16 residues. CDR1 and CDR2 (germline): SGHRS, YFSETQ. CDR3 nucleotides: TGCGCCAGCAGCCGCAGCGTGGAGGGTTCCTACAATGAGCAGTTCTTC. Translated, it gives CASSRSVEGSYNEQFF.

The rearrangement links TRBV5-1 to TRBJ1-4; 7 nucleotides match TRBD1. The V and J ends lost 4 bases and 5 bases, in that order; junction bases with no gene match: 8. The CDR3 is made up of 15 amino acids. CDR1 SGHRS and CDR2 YFSETQ come from the germline V gene. CDR3 bases: TGCGCCAGCAGCCTAGGAACAGGGGTAAATGAAAAACTGTTTTTT. Protein: CASSLGTGVNEKLFF.

J is TRBJ2-1 and V is TRBV6-5; D is possibly TRBD1 (6 bases). The germline V gene has CDR1 MNHEY and CDR2 SVGAGI. The CDR3 is made up of 15 amino acids. The V gene lost 6 bases and the J gene lost 4 bases, with 16 bases spanning the gap. This CDR3 is CASRPGAGEYNEQFF. The CDR3, as DNA: TGTGCCAGCAGACCCGGGGCAGGGGAGTACAATGAGCAGTTCTTC.

This chain joins TRBV12-3 or TRBV12-4 and TRBJ2-1; no clear D gene. The CDR3 spans 13 residues. V was trimmed by 5 bases and J by 3 bases, leaving 8 bases between them. CDR3 nucleotide sequence: TGTGCCAGCAGTCCTCGACTCTACAATGAGCAGTTCTTC. This codes for CASSPRLYNEQFF.

The chain joins TRBV27 to TRBJ2-2; 10 bases align to TRBD2. After removal of 2 bases from V and 8 bases from J, the junction contained 8 bases not matched to a gene. This CDR3 region has 16 residues. CDR1 and CDR2 from the germline V gene are MNHEY and SMNVEV (reference sequence). This chain's CDR3 is CASSLLLAGATGELFF. As DNA, the CDR3 is TGTGCCAGCAGTTTACTCCTAGCGGGAGCAACTGGGGAGCTGTTTTTT.

A few counts support this clone. The V call is TRBV28, the J call TRBJ1-3, with D unclear. Trimming shortened V by 7 bases and J by 1 base, and 11 bases separated the two germline ends. CDR1 and CDR2 from the germline V gene are MDHEN and SYDVKM. The CDR3 loop spans 14 amino acids. The CDR3 loop reads CASNGEKSGNTIYF. CDR3 sequence (DNA): TGTGCCAGCAACGGAGAGAAATCTGGAAACACCATATATTTT.

This chain connects TRBV5-1 to TRBJ2-1; 9 bases match TRBD2. V dropped 5 bases and J dropped 6; count of bases not matched to a gene: 12. There are 16 residues in the CDR3. The germline gives CDR1 SGHRS, CDR2 YFSETQ. This CDR3 is CASSGTAGGRFNEQFF. The CDR3 bases are TGCGCCAGCAGTGGTACGGCGGGAGGGAGATTCAATGAGCAGTTCTTC.

The rearrangement uses TRBV29-1 and TRBJ2-7; 9 bases align to TRBD1. CDR3 length equals 12 residues. Germline trimming cut 4 bases from V and 3 bases from J; bases unmatched to any gene: 1. CDR1 SQVTM and CDR2 ANQGSEA come from the germline V gene. The CDR3 nucleotides read TGCAGCGTTGGGGACAGGGTCTACGAGCAGTACTTC. This encodes CSVGDRVYEQYF.

This clone appeared a few times. V gene TRBV7-2 combines with J gene TRBJ2-1, with 8 bases fitting TRBD1. This CDR3 is 19 amino acids long. V was pared by 1 base and J by 10 bases, with 21 bases of the junction left unmatched. Germline V gene data show CDR1 as SGHTA and CDR2 as FQGNSA. The CDR3 region has the DNA TGTGCCAGCAGCTTAGTCTTAGTTATGGGGACAGGAGGTTTTTGGGAGCAGTTCTTC. Translating it yields CASSLVLVMGTGGFWEQFF.

The chain joins TRBV5-8 to TRBJ1-2; a weak D match, TRBD1 (5 bases). Per the germline V gene, CDR1 is SGHTS and CDR2 is YDEGEE. Trimming stripped 1 base from V and 8 bases from J, with 18 bases between. This CDR3 spans 15 amino acids. In DNA form, the CDR3 reads TGTGCCAGCAGCTTGTGGAGACAGAGGAATGGAGGCTACACCTTC. Its translation is CASSLWRQRNGGYTF.

This sequence joins TRBV10-3 and TRBJ2-7, with 12 bases aligning to TRBD1. Germline V gives CDR1 ENHRY, CDR2 SYGVKD. This CDR3 has 15 residues. The V gene end was trimmed by 6 bases and the J gene end by 3 bases; junction bases not matched to a gene: 6. This chain's CDR3 is CAISTGTGGDYEQYF. The CDR3 nucleotides are TGTGCCATCAGCACCGGGACAGGGGGCGACTACGAGCAGTACTTC.

The chain has TRBV10-1 and TRBJ2-5; D unresolved. With 0 bases removed from V and 5 bases from J, the gap between germline ends came to 16 bases. Germline CDR1 WNHNN, CDR2 SYGVQD (reference sequence). The CDR3 spans 16 residues. CDR3 nucleotide sequence: TGCGCCAGCAGTGAGTCGACTGAGCTGGTATCGGAGACCCAGTACTTC. It codes for CASSESTELVSETQYF.

The gene calls are TRBV28 and TRBJ2-1; D gene uncertain. CDR1 and CDR2 from the germline V gene are MDHEN and SYDVKM. The V end was cut by 10 bases, the J end by 4 bases, with 14 bases between. The CDR3 totals 13 residues. CDR3 in DNA: TGTGCCACAGCGAAGGCGAAGTACAATGAGCAGTTCTTC. The encoded protein is CATAKAKYNEQFF.

The genes are TRBV6-1 and TRBJ1-5, with a weak D call TRBD1 (5 bases). Trimming shortened V by 2 bases and J by 9 bases, and 11 bases separated the two germline ends. Germline CDR1 reads MNHNS; CDR2 reads SASEGT. This CDR3 spans 13 amino acids. The chain's CDR3 is CASSESQGGPQHF. The CDR3 nucleotides are TGTGCCAGCAGTGAAAGCCAGGGTGGGCCCCAGCATTTT.

The CDR3 sequence is CASSRTDSGNTIYF. Written as DNA, the CDR3 is TGTGCCAGTAGCAGGACAGACTCTGGAAACACCATATATTTT. The chain recombines TRBV19 with TRBJ1-3, with D perhaps TRBD1 (6 bases). The CDR3 contains 14 residues. CDR1 is LNHDA, CDR2 SQIVND, per germline (reference sequence). The V gene lost 6 bases and the J gene lost 0 bases, with 9 bases spanning the gap.